The T cell receptor (beta chain) described here comes from a study of CDR3 diversity in severe acne. MiXCR, applied by TCRdb to the PCR reads, yields one record per CDR3 protein. The table lists about 84,000 distinct CDR3 sequences, 51% of them singletons. Germline CDR1 reads DFQATT; CDR2 reads SNEGSKA (reference sequence). The CDR3 numbers 19 amino acids, ends counted. Turning to this clonotype: The limits of the CDR3 on the DNA are not certain, so only TCRdb's listed CDR3 is given.

The chain is built from TRBV20-1 and TRBJ2-6. The TCR comes from a male donor in good health, without acne. Material: blood. CDR3 in amino acids: CSARVGSYGYTFGANVLTF.